This T cell receptor beta chain was obtained from a study of CD8 T cells in ankylosing spondylitis. From germline, CDR1 is SGHTA and CDR2 FQGNSA. The CDR3 consists of 13 residues. Trimming took 8 bases from V and 2 from J, leaving 10 bases between them. The sample holds a few counts of this clonotype. The antigen is not known. Study-wide results and limits: There was a TCR beta motif, made of eight highly homologous variants, that appeared characteristic of ankylosing spondylitis blood. Disease-linked clones bore a CD8+ phenotype, appearing relatively rarely in peripheral blood. Reports say disease-linked clones showed up significantly more in matched ankylosing spondylitis synovial fluid.

TCRdb reprocessed the 5' RACE reads via MiXCR and lists one record per CDR3 protein. The sample has about 220,000 distinct CDR3 sequences, 7% to 8% seen once; the top ten hold 11% to 15%. This receptor was taken from a male donor with ankylosing spondylitis. The sample consisted of blood, either unsorted or a sorted T cell fraction (not recorded which). The V gene is TRBV7-2, the J gene TRBJ2-4, with D perhaps matching TRBD2 (6 bases). CDR3 residues: CASGRGTKNIQYF. CDR3 DNA: TGTGCCAGCGGACGGGGGACCAAAAACATTCAGTACTTC.